These 28 T cell receptor beta chains were sequenced from one sample in a study of identical twins (dated by TCRdb to about 2016). The method behind the library was 5' RACE. The sample was run on an Illumina HiSeq 2000. TCRdb reprocessing: public reads trimmed at Q25 with fastp, clones called with MiXCR, in-frame beta chains kept. Every entry covers one CDR3 protein and lists the most common genes and DNA from its rows. This sample holds 1.5 million to 2 million distinct CDR3 sequences; about 32% were observed only once. In total, the top ten clones hold approximately 0.29% of the sample. The sequenced sample was cord blood. Receptor source: a newborn girl in good health.

In this sample, this clonotype turned up a few times. The chain links TRBV10-3 to TRBJ2-1; D is unresolved. The closer fit of TRBJ2-7 to the DNA end suggests the J call may be wrong. Germline-derived CDR1 and CDR2 are ENHRY and SYGVKD. CDR3 length: 16 amino acids. The chain's CDR3 is CAISESKANSYNEQYF. CDR3 sequence (DNA): TGTGCCATCAGTGAGTCGAAAGCTAACTCCTACAATGAGCAGTACTTC.

The chain couples TRBV19 to TRBJ1-6, with D unclear. This CDR3 spans 15 amino acids. The V gene's germline CDR1 is LNHDA and CDR2 SQIVND (reference sequence). Trimming pared 5 bases from V and 5 bases from J, leaving 13 bases between. The CDR3 loop reads CASSAQGRNNSPLHF. CDR3 bases: TGTGCCAGTAGTGCTCAAGGACGCAATAATTCACCCCTCCACTTT.

The chain carries TRBV4-1 and TRBJ2-1, with 11 bases that match TRBD2. V shed 1 base, J shed 0 bases, and the junction held 8 bases outside the gene matches. The CDR3 is 19 residues long. The germline CDR1 and CDR2 sequences are MGHRA and YSYEKL. The CDR3: CASSQAILAGGPSYNEQFF. The CDR3, as DNA: TGCGCCAGCAGCCAAGCAATTCTAGCGGGAGGCCCCTCCTACAATGAGCAGTTCTTC.

This clonotype was seen a few times. The chain has TRBV10-3 and TRBJ2-3; a possible D gene is TRBD2 (6 bases). The CDR3 consists of 16 residues. Deletions cut 4 bases from V and 5 bases from J, with 19 bases between. The germline gives CDR1 ENHRY, CDR2 SYGVKD. The CDR3: CAISGTSPRSGDTQYF. As DNA, the CDR3 is TGTGCCATCAGTGGAACTAGCCCCCGGTCTGGAGATACGCAGTATTTT.

Remarks on this clonotype: A much larger clone lies a single base off, so this may be a read error. The gene calls are TRBV27 and TRBJ2-1; 15 nucleotides agree with TRBD2. The CDR3 contains 17 residues. The germline gives CDR1 MNHEY, CDR2 SMNVEV (reference sequence). The CDR3 DNA follows: TGTGCCCGCAGTCCACCGGGACTAGCGGGAGGTAATAATGAGCAGTTCTTC. The encoded protein is CARSPPGLAGGNNEQFF.

The rearrangement uses TRBV9 and TRBJ2-1; a possible D gene is TRBD2 (6 bases). Trimming removed 0 bases from V and 6 bases from J, with 16 bases in between. Per germline, CDR1 SGDLS and CDR2 YYNGEE. The CDR3 runs 16 residues. CDR3 in amino acids: CASSVAVGRGGNEQFF. The CDR3 DNA reads as TGTGCCAGCAGCGTAGCGGTTGGGCGGGGTGGCAATGAGCAGTTCTTC.

This clonotype was counted only a few times. The chain couples TRBV7-9 to TRBJ1-2; possibly TRBD1 for D (5 bases). V lost 4 bases and J 0 bases, leaving 9 bases between the germline ends. Germline CDR1 is SEHNR and CDR2 is FQNEAQ (reference sequence). This CDR3 has 14 amino acids. The CDR3: CASSYTTANYGYTF. CDR3 DNA: TGTGCCAGCAGCTATACGACAGCTAACTATGGCTACACCTTC.

This clonotype was seen more than once but under ten times. The rearrangement uses TRBV27 and TRBJ1-2; TRBD1 agrees at 7 bases. The CDR3 runs to 12 residues. Per the germline V gene, CDR1 is MNHEY and CDR2 is SMNVEV (reference sequence). The V segment lost 6 bases and the J segment 7 bases; nucleotides outside the gene matches: 5. CDR3 bases: TGTGCCAGCAGGAGACAGGGAGCTGGCTACACCTTC. Translation gives CASRRQGAGYTF.

The sample holds a few counts of this clonotype. The chain recombines TRBV5-1 with TRBJ1-2, with D maybe TRBD1 (5 bases). Trimming took 4 bases from V and 4 from J, leaving 14 bases between them. The germline CDR1 and CDR2 sequences are SGHRS and YFSETQ. This CDR3 is built from 14 residues. This CDR3 is CASSPLRGSYGYTF. Written as DNA, the CDR3 is TGCGCCAGCAGCCCCTTGCGGGGGAGCTATGGCTACACCTTC.

The rearrangement joins TRBV3-1 to TRBJ2-7; 12 nucleotides match TRBD2. Germline V CDR1 and CDR2: LGHDT, YNNKEL (reference sequence). The J segment lost 3 bases and the V segment lost 3 bases, leaving 3 bases of the junction unmatched. This CDR3 has 15 residues. The CDR3 coding sequence is TGTGCCAGCAGCCACCCGGGACTAGCGGGCTACGAGCAGTACTTC. Translating it yields CASSHPGLAGYEQYF.

The CDR3 protein is CASSYFGGQETQYF. The CDR3 DNA reads as TGTGCCAGCAGTTACTTCGGAGGTCAAGAGACCCAGTACTTC. The V gene is TRBV6-2 or TRBV6-3, the J gene TRBJ2-5; D is perhaps TRBD2 (5 bases). Looked up from germline, CDR1 is MNHEY and CDR2 is SVGEGT. This CDR3 has 14 amino acids. The V and J ends lost 1 base and 2 bases respectively, with 8 bases between them.

This rearrangement joins TRBV28 to TRBJ1-5; D gene ambiguous. The V and J ends lost 5 bases and 6 bases respectively, with 17 bases between them. The CDR3 runs to 15 residues. The germline CDR1 and CDR2 sequences are MDHEN and SYDVKM. The CDR3 bases are TGTGCCAGCAGTCTTCAAGACCGCCTGGGTCAGCCCCAGCATTTT. Protein product: CASSLQDRLGQPQHF.

A few counts support this clonotype. The rearrangement links TRBV27 to TRBJ1-6, with 10 nucleotides matching TRBD1. CDR1 MNHEY and CDR2 SMNVEV come from the germline V gene (reference sequence). Trimming at V came to 8 bases and at J to 8 bases, leaving 6 bases not matched to a gene. The length of the CDR3 is 14 residues. In nucleotides, the CDR3 is TGTGCCAGCGCCCGACAGGGGGCTTATTCACCCCTCCACTTT. Its protein is CASARQGAYSPLHF.

This clonotype came up once. This sequence joins TRBV7-6 and TRBJ2-5, with D perhaps assigned TRBD1 or TRBD2 (6 bases each). Between the trimmed V and J ends, which lost 6 bases and 11 bases, there was a span of 19 bases. This CDR3 is 13 amino acids long. The germline V gene encodes CDR1 SGHVS and CDR2 FNYEAQ. The CDR3 DNA is TGTGCCAGCAGGAGAGGAGGGGACAATGAGCAGTACTTC. Translation gives CASRRGGDNEQYF.

This clonotype was detected a few times. The CDR3 spells CAWTATNSNQPQHF. CDR3 nucleotide sequence: TGTGCCTGGACCGCGACAAATAGCAATCAGCCCCAGCATTTT. The J gene is TRBJ1-5, the V gene TRBV30, with D uncertain. This CDR3 is built from 14 residues. From germline, CDR1 is GTSNPN and CDR2 SVGIG (reference sequence). Trimming pared 4 bases from V and 0 bases from J, leaving 10 bases between.

The table lists this clonotype with many counts. The rearrangement uses TRBV5-1 and TRBJ2-1; TRBD2 matches at 10 bases. The CDR3 has 14 residues. Trimming cost V 0 bases and J 10 bases; bases outside gene matches: 4. The germline gives CDR1 SGHRS, CDR2 YFSETQ. The CDR3 DNA reads as TGCGCCAGCAGCTTGGGGCTAGCGGGAGACGAGCAGTTCTTC. Protein: CASSLGLAGDEQFF.

This clonotype was observed a few times. The genes are TRBV6-2 or TRBV6-3 and TRBJ1-6; D ambiguous. The germline V gene has CDR1 MNHEY and CDR2 SVGEGT. CDR3 length equals 15 residues. Trimming stripped 3 bases from V and 7 bases from J, with 13 bases between. The CDR3 nucleotides are TGTGCCAGCAGTTATCGTGGAGGGTGGAATTCACCCCTCCACTTT. Protein: CASSYRGGWNSPLHF.

This clonotype has a count of ten or more. The V call is TRBV7-2, the J call TRBJ2-7, with D possibly matching TRBD2 (6 bases). Trimming pared 3 bases from V and 2 bases from J, leaving 11 bases between. This CDR3 has 14 amino acids. The germline V gene has CDR1 SGHTA and CDR2 FQGNSA. Here the CDR3 DNA reads TGTGCCAGCAGCTTGACTAGTGAAGCCTACGAGCAGTACTTC. Translated: CASSLTSEAYEQYF.

This clonotype was observed a handful of times. The J gene is TRBJ2-5, the V gene TRBV5-1; TRBD1 is a possible D gene (7 bases). Germline CDR1 and CDR2: SGHRS and YFSETQ. This CDR3 is built from 15 residues. Trimming removed 4 bases from V and 5 bases from J, with 18 bases in between. The CDR3 DNA reads as TGCGCCAGCAGCGTGACAGGGAGGAGAGGGGAGACCCAGTACTTC. As protein: CASSVTGRRGETQYF.

The chain uses TRBV6-2 or TRBV6-3 and TRBJ2-7; 8 bases line up with TRBD1. Trimming removed 2 bases from V and 7 bases from J; junction bases left unmatched: 10. Per the germline V gene, CDR1 is MNHEY and CDR2 is SVGEGT. This CDR3 contains 15 residues. CDR3 DNA sequence: TGTGCCAGCAGTTACCAGGGGGCTCTAAACAATGAGCAGTACTTC. Its protein product is CASSYQGALNNEQYF.

The V and J genes are TRBV3-1 and TRBJ2-5; tentative D call: TRBD1 (5 bases). The CDR3 is 16 amino acids. Trimming removed 0 bases from V and 2 bases from J, with 13 bases in between. In germline, CDR1 is LGHDT, CDR2 YNNKEL (reference sequence). Here the CDR3 DNA reads TGTGCCAGCAGCCAAGAAACCCGACAGTTACAAGAGACCCAGTACTTC. Translation: CASSQETRQLQETQYF.

This clonotype has a handful of counts. The chain couples TRBV6-5 to TRBJ1-2; D is perhaps TRBD1 (5 bases). Per germline, CDR1 MNHEY and CDR2 SVGAGI. This CDR3 comprises 12 residues. With 8 bases removed from V and 6 bases from J, the gap between germline ends came to 13 bases. This CDR3 is CASGREGDGYTF. CDR3 nucleotides: TGTGCCAGCGGGCGGGAAGGGGATGGCTACACCTTC.

As regards this clonotype: A much larger clonotype is one base distant, so this may be a read error. The genes are TRBV4-2 and TRBJ2-7; 7 bases match TRBD2. The CDR3 covers 14 residues. Germline loops: CDR1 LGHNA, CDR2 YNFKEQ. Germline trimming cut 2 bases from V and 5 bases from J; bases unmatched to any gene: 6. The CDR3: CASSQRLAAHEQYF. The CDR3, as DNA: TGTGCCAGCAGCCAAAGACTAGCTGCCCACGAGCAGTACTTC.

The V gene is TRBV4-1, the J gene TRBJ1-5; D is perhaps TRBD1 (5 bases). Deletions cut 0 bases from V and 5 bases from J, with 11 bases between. The CDR3 extends over 15 amino acids. Germline lookup yields CDR1 MGHRA and CDR2 YSYEKL. In DNA, the CDR3 is TGCGCCAGCAGCCAAGACCCGGGACTGGATCAGCCCCAGCATTTT. Protein sequence: CASSQDPGLDQPQHF.

This sequence joins TRBV27 and TRBJ2-3; D possibly corresponds to TRBD1 (6 bases). V gave up 2 bases and J gave up 2 bases, with 8 bases separating them. The germline V gene encodes CDR1 MNHEY and CDR2 SMNVEV (reference sequence). The CDR3 loop spans 14 amino acids. Written as DNA, the CDR3 is TGTGCCAGCAGTTTAGACAGGCTCACAGATACGCAGTATTTT. Its protein is CASSLDRLTDTQYF.

In this sample, this clonotype turned up a few times. The gene calls are TRBV12-3 or TRBV12-4 and TRBJ2-5; D tentatively fits TRBD1 or TRBD2 (5 bases each). The last part of the DNA fits TRBJ2-1 better; the J call may be wrong. The CDR3 consists of 14 residues. The CDR3 DNA sequence: TGTGCCAGCAGTTGGGGACGGATACAAGAGACCCAGTTCTTC. Translating gives CASSWGRIQETQFF.

A note on this clonotype: A much larger clone lies a single base off, so this may be a read error. The V and J genes are TRBV12-3 or TRBV12-4 and TRBJ2-3; no definite D call. This CDR3 is built from 14 residues. V dropped 2 bases and J dropped 1 base, with 7 bases sitting between them. CDR3 DNA: TGTGCCAGCAGTTTAAATAGGTGCACAGATACGCAGTATTTT. It yields the protein CASSLNRCTDTQYF.

The chain couples TRBV5-1 to TRBJ2-4; 11 bases align to TRBD2. The J call may be incorrect, as the DNA end agrees better with TRBJ2-5. CDR1 SGHRS and CDR2 YFSETQ come from the germline V gene. The CDR3 has 16 amino acids. CDR3: CASSPGGLAGKETQYF. In DNA, the CDR3 is TGCGCCAGCAGCCCCGGCGGACTAGCGGGTAAAGAGACCCAGTACTTC.